The TCR beta chain described here comes from a study of control samples from healthy donors and cancer patients. V lost 0 bases and J 0 bases, leaving 4 bases between the germline ends. Germline lookup yields CDR1 SGHRS and CDR2 YFSETQ. The CDR3 has 14 amino acids. Only in-frame clones appear in the TCRdb table, and some are missing; sequencing was by immunoSEQ multiplex PCR. The table has 120,000 or so clones, under 95% seen once. The receptor's source is a man aged 18 to 30 in good health. Input material: blood. V and J are TRBV5-1 and TRBJ1-3; no clear D. The CDR3 DNA sequence: TGCGCCAGCAGCTTGGGGAGCTCTGGAAACACCATATATTTT. It translates to CASSLGSSGNTIYF.